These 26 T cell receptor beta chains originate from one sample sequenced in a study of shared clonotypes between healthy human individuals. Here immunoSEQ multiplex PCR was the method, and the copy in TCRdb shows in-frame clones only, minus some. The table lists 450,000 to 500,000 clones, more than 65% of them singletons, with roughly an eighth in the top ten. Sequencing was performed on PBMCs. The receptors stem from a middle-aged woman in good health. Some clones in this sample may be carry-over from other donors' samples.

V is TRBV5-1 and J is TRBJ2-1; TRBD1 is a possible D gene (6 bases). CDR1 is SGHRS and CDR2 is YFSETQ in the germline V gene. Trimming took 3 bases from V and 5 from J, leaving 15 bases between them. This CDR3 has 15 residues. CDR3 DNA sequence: TGCGCCAGCAGCTCGACAGGAGTTGCGCACAATGAGCAGTTCTTC. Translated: CASSSTGVAHNEQFF.

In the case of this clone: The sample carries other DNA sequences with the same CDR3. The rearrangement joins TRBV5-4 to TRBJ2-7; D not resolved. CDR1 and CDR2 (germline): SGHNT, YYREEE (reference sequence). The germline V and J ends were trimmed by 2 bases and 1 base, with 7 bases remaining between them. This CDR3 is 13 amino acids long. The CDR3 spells CASSFGGSYEQYF. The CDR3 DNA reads TGTGCCAGCAGCTTTGGCGGATCCTACGAGCAGTACTTC.

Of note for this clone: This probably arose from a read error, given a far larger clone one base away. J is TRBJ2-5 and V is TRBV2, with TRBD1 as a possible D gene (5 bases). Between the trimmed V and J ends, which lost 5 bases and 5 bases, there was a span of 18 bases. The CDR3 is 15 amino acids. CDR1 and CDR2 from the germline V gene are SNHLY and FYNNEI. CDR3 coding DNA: TGTGCCAGCAGTCCCAGCGTGAGGAAGGGGGAGACCCAGTACTTC. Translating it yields CASSPSVRKGETQYF.

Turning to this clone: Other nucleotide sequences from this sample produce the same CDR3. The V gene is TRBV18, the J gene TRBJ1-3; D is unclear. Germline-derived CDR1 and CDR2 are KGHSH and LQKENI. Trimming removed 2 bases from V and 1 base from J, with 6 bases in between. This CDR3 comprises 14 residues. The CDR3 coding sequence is TGTGCCAGCTCACCAGGGTCGTCTGGAAACACCATATATTTT. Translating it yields CASSPGSSGNTIYF.

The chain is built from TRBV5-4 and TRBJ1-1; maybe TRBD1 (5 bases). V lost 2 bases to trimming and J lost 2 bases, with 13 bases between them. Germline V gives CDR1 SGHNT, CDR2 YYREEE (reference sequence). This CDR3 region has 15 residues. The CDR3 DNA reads TGTGCCAGCAGCTTCCTAACGGACACAAACACTGAAGCTTTCTTT. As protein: CASSFLTDTNTEAFF.

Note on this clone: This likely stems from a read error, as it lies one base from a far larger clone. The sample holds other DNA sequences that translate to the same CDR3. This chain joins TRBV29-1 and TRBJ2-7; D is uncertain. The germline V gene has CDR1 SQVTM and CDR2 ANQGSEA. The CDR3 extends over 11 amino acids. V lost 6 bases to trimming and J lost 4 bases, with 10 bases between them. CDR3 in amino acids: CSVDSGYEQYF. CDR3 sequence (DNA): TGCAGCGTCGATTCGGGTTACGAGCAGTACTTC.

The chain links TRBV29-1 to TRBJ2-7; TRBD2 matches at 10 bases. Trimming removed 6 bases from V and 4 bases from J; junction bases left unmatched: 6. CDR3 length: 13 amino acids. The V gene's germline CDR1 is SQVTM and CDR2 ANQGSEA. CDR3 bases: TGCAGCGTAGTTCTAGCGGGAGCTTACGAGCAGTACTTC. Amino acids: CSVVLAGAYEQYF.

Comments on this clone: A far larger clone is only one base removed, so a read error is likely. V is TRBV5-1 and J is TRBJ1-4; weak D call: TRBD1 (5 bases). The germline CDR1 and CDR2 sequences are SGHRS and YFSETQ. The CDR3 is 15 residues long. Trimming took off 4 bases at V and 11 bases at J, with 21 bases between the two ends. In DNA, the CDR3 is TGCGCCAGCAGCCACGATGGACATGGCCAATTGAAACTGTTTTTT. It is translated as CASSHDGHGQLKLFF.

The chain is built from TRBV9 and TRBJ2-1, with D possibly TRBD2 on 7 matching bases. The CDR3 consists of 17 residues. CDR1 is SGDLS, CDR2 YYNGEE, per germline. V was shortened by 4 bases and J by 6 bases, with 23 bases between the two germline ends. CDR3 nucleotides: TGTGCCAGCAGCCCTCAGCCGGGGAGGGGGTTTGTCAATGAGCAGTTCTTC. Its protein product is CASSPQPGRGFVNEQFF.

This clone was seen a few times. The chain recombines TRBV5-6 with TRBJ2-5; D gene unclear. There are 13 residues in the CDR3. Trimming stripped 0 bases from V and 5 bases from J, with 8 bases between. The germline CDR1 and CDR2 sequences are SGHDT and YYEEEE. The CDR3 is CASSLVNKETQYF. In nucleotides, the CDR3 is TGTGCCAGCAGCTTGGTGAATAAGGAGACCCAGTACTTC.

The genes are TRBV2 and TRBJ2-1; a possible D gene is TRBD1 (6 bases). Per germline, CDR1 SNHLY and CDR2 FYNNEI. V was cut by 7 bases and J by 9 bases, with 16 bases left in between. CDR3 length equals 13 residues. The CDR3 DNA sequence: TGTGCCAGCATTGAGGACAGTGGTGGTGAGCAGTTCTTC. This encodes CASIEDSGGEQFF.

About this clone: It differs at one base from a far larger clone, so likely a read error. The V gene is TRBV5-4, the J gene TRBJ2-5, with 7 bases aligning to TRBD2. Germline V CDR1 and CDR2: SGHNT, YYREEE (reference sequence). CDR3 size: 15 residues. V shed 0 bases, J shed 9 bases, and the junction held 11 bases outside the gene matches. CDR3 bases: TGTGCCAGCAGCTTGGTGTGGCGGGATGCGGGGGCCCAGTACTTC. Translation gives CASSLVWRDAGAQYF.

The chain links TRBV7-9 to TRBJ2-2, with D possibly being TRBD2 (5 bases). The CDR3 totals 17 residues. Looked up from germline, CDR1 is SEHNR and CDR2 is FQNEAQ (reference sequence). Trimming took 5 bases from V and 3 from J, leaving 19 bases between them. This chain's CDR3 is CASSAFVASIDTGELFF. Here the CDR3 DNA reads TGTGCCAGCAGCGCATTCGTAGCGTCAATAGACACCGGGGAGCTGTTTTTT.

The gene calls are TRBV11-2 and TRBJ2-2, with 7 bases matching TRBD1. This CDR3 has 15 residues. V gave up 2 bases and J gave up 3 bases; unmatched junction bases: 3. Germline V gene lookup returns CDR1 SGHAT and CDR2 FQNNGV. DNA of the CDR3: TGTGCCAGCAGCTTAATGCAGGGGGACACCGGGGAGCTGTTTTTT. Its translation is CASSLMQGDTGELFF.

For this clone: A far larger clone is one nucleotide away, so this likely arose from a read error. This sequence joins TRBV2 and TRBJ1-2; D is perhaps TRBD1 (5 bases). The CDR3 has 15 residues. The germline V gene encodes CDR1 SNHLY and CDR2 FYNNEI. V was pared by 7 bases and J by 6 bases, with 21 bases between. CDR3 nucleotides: TGTGCCAGCACGCCGGGGCAGGGCTCCCTAGATGGCTACACCTTC. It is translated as CASTPGQGSLDGYTF.

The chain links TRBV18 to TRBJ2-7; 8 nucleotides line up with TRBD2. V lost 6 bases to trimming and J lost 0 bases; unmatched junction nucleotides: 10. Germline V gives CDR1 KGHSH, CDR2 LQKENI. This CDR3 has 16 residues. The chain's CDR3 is CASSKFSGVSSYEQYF. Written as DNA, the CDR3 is TGTGCCAGCTCGAAATTTAGCGGGGTTAGCTCCTACGAGCAGTACTTC. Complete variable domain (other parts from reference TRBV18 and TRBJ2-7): NAGVMQNPRHLVRRRGQEARLRCSPMKGHSHVYWYRQLPEEGLKFMVYLQKENIIDESGMPKERFSAEFPKEGPSILRIQQVVRGDSAAYFCASSKFSGVSSYEQYFGPGTRLTVT.

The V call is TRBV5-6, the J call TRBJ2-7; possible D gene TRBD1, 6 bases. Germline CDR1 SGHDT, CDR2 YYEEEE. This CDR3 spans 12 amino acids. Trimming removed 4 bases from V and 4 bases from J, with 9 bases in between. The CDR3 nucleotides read TGTGCCAGCAGCCACCAGGGGTACGAGCAGTACTTC. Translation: CASSHQGYEQYF.

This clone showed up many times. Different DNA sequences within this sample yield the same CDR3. The chain's CDR3 is CASSLSRGDTQYF. The CDR3 DNA reads TGTGCCAGCAGCTTATCCAGGGGGGATACGCAGTATTTT. The gene calls are TRBV7-8 and TRBJ2-3; 7 bases are shared with TRBD1. Trimming at V came to 2 bases and at J to 6 bases, leaving 2 bases not matched to a gene. Germline values: CDR1 SGHVS, CDR2 FQNEAQ. The CDR3 runs to 13 residues.

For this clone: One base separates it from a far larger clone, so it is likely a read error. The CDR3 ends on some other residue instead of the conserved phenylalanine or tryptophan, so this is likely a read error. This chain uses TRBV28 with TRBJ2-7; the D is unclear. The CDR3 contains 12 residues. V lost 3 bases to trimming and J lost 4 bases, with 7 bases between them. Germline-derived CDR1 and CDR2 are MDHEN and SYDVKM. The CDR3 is CASSLSRYEQYY. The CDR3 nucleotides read TGTGCCAGCAGTTTGTCGCGTTACGAGCAGTACTAC.

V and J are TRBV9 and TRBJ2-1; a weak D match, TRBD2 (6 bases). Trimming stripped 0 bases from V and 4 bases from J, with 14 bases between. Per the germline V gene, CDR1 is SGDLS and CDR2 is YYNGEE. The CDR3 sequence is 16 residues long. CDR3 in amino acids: CASSVVGEAVYNEQFF. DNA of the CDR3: TGTGCCAGCAGCGTAGTTGGGGAGGCCGTGTACAATGAGCAGTTCTTC.

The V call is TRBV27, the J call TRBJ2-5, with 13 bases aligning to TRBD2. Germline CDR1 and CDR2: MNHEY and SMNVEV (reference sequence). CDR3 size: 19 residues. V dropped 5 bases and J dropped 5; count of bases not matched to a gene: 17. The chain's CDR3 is CASSPWTSGSGFDVETQYF. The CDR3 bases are TGTGCCAGCAGTCCCTGGACTAGCGGGAGTGGATTTGATGTGGAGACCCAGTACTTC.

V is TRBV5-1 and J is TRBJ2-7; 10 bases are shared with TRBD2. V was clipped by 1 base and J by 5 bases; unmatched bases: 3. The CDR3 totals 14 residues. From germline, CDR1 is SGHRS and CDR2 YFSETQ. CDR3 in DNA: TGCGCCAGCAGCTTGAAGCTAGCGGGAGACGAGCAGTACTTC. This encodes CASSLKLAGDEQYF.

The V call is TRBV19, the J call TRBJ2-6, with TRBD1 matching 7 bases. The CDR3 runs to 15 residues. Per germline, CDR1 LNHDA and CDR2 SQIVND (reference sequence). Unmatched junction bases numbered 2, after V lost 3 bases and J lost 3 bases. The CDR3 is CASSMTGNGANVLTF. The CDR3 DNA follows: TGTGCCAGTAGTATGACAGGGAATGGGGCCAACGTCCTGACTTTC.

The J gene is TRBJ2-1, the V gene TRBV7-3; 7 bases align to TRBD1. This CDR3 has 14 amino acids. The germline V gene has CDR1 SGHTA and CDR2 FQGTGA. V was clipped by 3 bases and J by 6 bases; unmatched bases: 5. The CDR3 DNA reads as TGTGCCAGCAGCTTGGGGGACAGTCGCAATGAGCAGTTCTTC. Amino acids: CASSLGDSRNEQFF.

CDR3: CASRTIQNEQFF. For the CDR3, the DNA is TGTGCCAGCAGAACTATACAGAATGAGCAGTTCTTC. The gene calls are TRBV6-5 and TRBJ2-1; no firm D call. Germline V gene lookup returns CDR1 MNHEY and CDR2 SVGAGI. This CDR3 has 12 residues. The germline V and J ends were trimmed by 6 bases and 7 bases, with 10 bases remaining between them.

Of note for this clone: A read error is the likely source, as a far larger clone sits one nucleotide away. The CDR3 protein is CGVERGSSNTEAFF. The CDR3 DNA is TGCGGCGTTGAGAGGGGCAGCTCGAACACTGAAGCTTTCTTT. This chain joins TRBV29-1 and TRBJ1-1, with D possibly being TRBD1 (5 bases). The CDR3 contains 14 residues. In germline, CDR1 is SQVTM, CDR2 ANQGSEA.